Below are 9 T cell receptor beta chains sequenced from a single sample in a study of blood T cell repertoires in COVID-19. TCRdb's table, derived via immunoSEQ multiplex PCR, lists solely in-frame clones and lacks some. The sample has approximately 270,000 clones; 80% to 90% are singletons. The material sequenced was PBMCs or T cells enriched from blood (not recorded which). These receptors were obtained from a man in his forties who had recovered from COVID-19.

J is TRBJ2-7 and V is TRBV3-1 (or the pseudogene TRBV3-2); D gene uncertain. The germline gives CDR1 LGHDT, CDR2 YNNKEL (reference sequence). The V gene lost 0 bases and the J gene lost 3 bases, with 24 bases spanning the gap. This CDR3 comprises 19 residues. CDR3 nucleotides: TGTGCCAGCAGCCAAGAAGAGGTCGCGGTTGGTAGCCGCAACTACGAGCAGTACTTC. Encoded protein: CASSQEEVAVGSRNYEQYF.

The CDR3 loop reads CASSLTWTGYLSEQYF. CDR3 DNA sequence: TGTGCCAGCAGCCTAACCTGGACAGGGTATTTGTCTGAGCAGTACTTC. The V gene is TRBV7-2, the J gene TRBJ2-7; 8 nucleotides match TRBD1. V was pared by 5 bases and J by 7 bases, with 16 bases of the junction left unmatched. The CDR3 totals 16 residues. Germline CDR1 reads SGHTA; CDR2 reads FQGNSA.

V is TRBV18 and J is TRBJ1-1, with D unresolved. CDR1 and CDR2 from the germline V gene are KGHSH and LQKENI. This CDR3 contains 15 residues. Trimming shortened V by 2 bases and J by 5 bases, and 15 bases separated the two germline ends. The CDR3 is CASSPSTGMWTEAFF. DNA for the CDR3: TGTGCCAGCTCACCATCTACGGGGATGTGGACTGAAGCTTTCTTT.

This chain uses TRBV5-4 with TRBJ1-2, with TRBD1 identical over 8 bases. CDR1 and CDR2 (germline): SGHNT, YYREEE (reference sequence). Unmatched junction bases numbered 5, after V lost 0 bases and J lost 4 bases. CDR3 size: 15 residues. CDR3 in DNA: TGTGCCAGCAGCTTGGAGGGACAGGTCATCTATGGCTACACCTTC. This gives the protein CASSLEGQVIYGYTF.

This sequence joins TRBV2 and TRBJ2-2, with 8 nucleotides matching TRBD2. Germline V gene sequence: CDR1 SNHLY, CDR2 FYNNEI. The CDR3 has 15 residues. J lost 1 base, V lost 8 bases, and 6 bases had no gene match. CDR3 sequence reads: CASLPLAGNTGELFF. In DNA form, the CDR3 reads TGTGCCAGCCTCCCGCTAGCGGGGAACACCGGGGAGCTGTTTTTT.

This clone appeared a few times. This chain links TRBV5-4 with TRBJ1-2; D may be TRBD1 (5 bases). Germline values: CDR1 SGHNT, CDR2 YYREEE (reference sequence). V was clipped by 4 bases and J by 6 bases, with 13 bases between them. CDR3 size: 13 residues. The CDR3 coding sequence is TGTGCCAGCAGCGGAGGGACTGCCGATGGCTACACCTTC. It is translated as CASSGGTADGYTF.

The V gene is TRBV3-1 (or the pseudogene TRBV3-2), the J gene TRBJ2-7; 10 positions match TRBD2. V was clipped by 2 bases and J by 5 bases; unmatched bases: 9. The CDR3 has 16 amino acids. Germline V lookup: CDR1 LGHDT, CDR2 YNNKEL (reference sequence). CDR3 in amino acids: CASSQSTSGVYDEQYF. The CDR3 DNA reads as TGTGCCAGCAGCCAATCTACTAGCGGGGTTTATGACGAGCAGTACTTC.

V usage is TRBV4-1 and J usage is TRBJ1-2; the D is unclear. Between the trimmed V and J ends, which lost 0 bases and 8 bases, there was a span of 13 bases. The CDR3 sequence is 14 residues long. In germline, CDR1 is MGHRA, CDR2 YSYEKL. CDR3 DNA sequence: TGCGCCAGCAGCCAAGAGGGAGGGTTATCGGGCTACACCTTC. Translated: CASSQEGGLSGYTF.

The chain couples TRBV18 to TRBJ1-5, with 7 bases identical to TRBD1. The CDR3 spans 15 residues. Germline CDR1 reads KGHSH; CDR2 reads LQKENI. After removal of 6 bases from V and 3 bases from J, the junction contained 8 bases not matched to a gene. The CDR3 DNA follows: TGTGCCAGCTCGCCCCAGGGGGGCTACAATCAGCCCCAGCATTTT. Translation: CASSPQGGYNQPQHF.